A single T cell receptor beta chain is shown here with its context. This clonotype was seen a few times. Its antigen is unknown. Qualities for individual bases were not recorded, and no much larger clone is one base off. From the second PCR step on, the TCR alpha and beta chain libraries were amplified in separate reactions. The CMV status of each donor was determined by measuring IFNgamma production from CD4+ T cells after fresh PBMCs had been stimulated overnight with CMV viral lysate. Using Miltenyi beads, CD4 T cells were first positively selected, and CD8 T cells were then positively selected from the CD4-negative fraction. Cells were stained for CD3, CD4, CD8, CD45RA, CD27 and a live/dead dye and were sorted on a BD Aria II into four subsets based on CD45RA and CD27. A few healthy volunteers provided blood, and the blood of each volunteer was split into CD4 and CD8 T cells and then into four differentiation subsets. About 110 ml of peripheral blood was drawn per donor, and PBMC were isolated by Ficoll-Paque PLUS density-gradient centrifugation. Sorted cells were lysed in RLT buffer, after which RNA was extracted using a Qiagen RNeasy kit and stored at -80 degrees C.

Libraries were constructed by UMI-ligation and nested PCR. The beta constant-region primer was an equimolar mix of two oligonucleotides covering both TRBC1 and TRBC2. The ligated cDNA went through four rounds of PCR with nested alpha and beta constant-region primers together with the SP2 primer. A single-stranded oligonucleotide carrying the SP2 primer and a 12-nucleotide UMI was ligated to the 3' end of the cDNA by T4 RNA ligase 1. The ligation reaction was kept at 16 degrees C for 20-24 hours. PCR2 was typically performed as a SYBR Green qPCR and was stopped at a predetermined threshold so that over-amplification was prevented. Every purification after the first one was done using Agencourt AMPure XP magnetic beads. Libraries were quantified by Qubit and checked on a TapeStation, where a main peak was expected near 650 bp. The pooled libraries were sequenced on an Illumina MiSeq using v2 2x251 paired-end kits, which usually yielded roughly 0.9-2.3 million reads per sample. Each sample's library went into the pool at roughly 4.4 nM, and roughly 5-8% PhiX was added to help with cluster recognition. Concerning the study's data processing: V and J genes were assigned to Demultiplexor-processed FASTQ reads by Decombinator through tag matching, with a single base-pair mismatch being allowed. UMIs were used by Collapsinator to correct both sequencing errors and frequency errors arising from PCR heterogeneity. TCRs were translated and CDR3s were extracted from the conserved cysteine to the FGXG phenylalanine by CDR3Translator, with non-productive sequences being flagged. Repertoires were subsampled to equal numbers of UMI-defined TCRs before Gini, Shannon entropy and inverse Simpson indices were calculated. Within the linear range, a power law was fitted by maximum likelihood to the distributions of clonotype abundance. When run on a single naive CD8 sample, MIGEC and the pipeline yielded similar UMI counts, similar unique TCR numbers and similar clonal distributions. In one analysis, naive TCRs that were also found in any memory subset of the same donor were excluded from the naive repertoire. The repertoires were searched for about 7,000 CMV-associated CDR3 sequences that had been compiled from VDJdb and a published dataset. TCRdb reprocessing: public reads trimmed at Q25 with fastp, clones called with MiXCR, in-frame beta chains kept. Every CDR3 protein is listed once, alongside the most common genes and DNA of its rows. These V and J calls originate from TCRdb's pipeline instead of the authors' own analysis. The sample profile shows 120,000 to 150,000 distinct CDR3 sequences; roughly 22% of them were found once. Jointly, the top ten make up 0.09% to 0.13% of the sample.

The data are from a study of naive and memory T cell subsets (dated by TCRdb to the late 2010s). Describing the broader study: An open-source, UMI-based TCR alpha and beta sequencing pipeline was applied to sorted naive and memory peripheral blood T cell subsets. The results of the functional CMV T cell responses matched the IgG serology results in every case. RNA was DNase-treated and reverse transcribed with TCR constant-region primers, mostly using SuperScript III.

Points the paper makes about the study in general: A clonotype was defined as a single alpha or beta chain sequence rather than as a paired alpha/beta receptor. In both CD4 and CD8 cells, a rise in Gini index and a fall in Shannon and inverse Simpson diversity were observed from naive through CM, EM and EMRA. RNA-based TCR counts may be affected by expression changes linked to T cell activation and differentiation. Once error correction was done, more than 90% of naive TCR sequences showed up just once, which made the naive abundance distributions much steeper than those of the memory subsets. The repertoire findings for the naive and memory subsets could not be validated against a ground truth because none was available. A power law was followed by TCR abundance, with an exponent that differed between naive and memory subsets but was consistent across the three individuals. A few larger clonotypes were found in naive repertoires, especially CD8, and these larger clonotypes were possibly memory cells re-expressing CD45RA.

V is clipped by 2 bases and J by 7 bases, and the sequence between their germline boundaries is 12 bases long. The CDR3 numbers 14 residues from cysteine through phenylalanine. The sequence is cut down to CDR3 DNA, 42 bases in frame from base 1. As encoded in the germline V gene, CDR1 is SGHTA while CDR2 is FQGNSA. What was sequenced was naive CD4+ T cells from blood. Per the publication, the cell subset or site label means: naive T cells, CD45RA high CD27+. The chain is assembled from TRBV7-2 and TRBJ2-1, with no D gene named confidently. The receptor was isolated from a human donor in good health. The DNA sequence reads TGTGCCAGCAGCTTAACTGAGGCAGCAAATGAGCAGTTCTTC. This yields the protein CASSLTEAANEQFF.